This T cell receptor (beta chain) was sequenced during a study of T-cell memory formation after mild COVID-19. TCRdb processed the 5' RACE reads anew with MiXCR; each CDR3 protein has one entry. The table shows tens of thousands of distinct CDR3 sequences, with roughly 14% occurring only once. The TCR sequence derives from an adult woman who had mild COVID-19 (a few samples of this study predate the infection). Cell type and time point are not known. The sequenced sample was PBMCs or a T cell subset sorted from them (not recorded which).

The CDR3 loop is CASSQGWGSTDTQYF. In DNA, the CDR3 is TGTGCCAGCAGCCAAGGTTGGGGAAGCACAGATACGCAGTATTTT. The genes are TRBV3-1 and TRBJ2-3, with D unresolved. The V gene lost 1 base and the J gene lost 0 bases, with 8 bases spanning the gap. Looked up from germline, CDR1 is LGHDT and CDR2 is YNNKEL (reference sequence). CDR3 size: 15 residues.